The rows below give T cell receptor beta chains drawn from one sample of a study of T cell changes during pregnancy in multiple sclerosis. Some clones are missing from TCRdb's copy, which holds only in-frame ones; the method was immunoSEQ multiplex PCR. Of 35,000 to 45,000 clones in the sample, roughly 90% were seen once. The specimen was peripheral blood, collected in the third trimester of pregnancy. All receptors derive from a female donor in good health, enrolled as a control in a pregnancy study. Each CDR3 is given with its conserved first and last residue. Fields, in order: D gene, J gene, V gene, CDR3 length, clone size, CDR3 DNA, CDR3 protein. A D gene is named only where the DNA matches it firmly. Clone size is stated in some rows and not others, as once, few, many or a class when expanded.

- TRBJ2-1 TRBV6-5 13 - TGTGCCAGCAGTCACCGGGACTTTGCTGAGCAGTTCTTC CASSHRDFAEQFF
- TRBJ1-6 TRBV27 14 - TGTGCCAGCAGTTTAGTCAGGTATACTTCACCCCTCCACTTT CASSLVRYTSPLHF
- TRBJ2-6 TRBV27 16 - TGTGCCAGCAGTTTTGCAGGAGGGGCGGGGGCCAACGTCCTGACTTTC CASSFAGGAGANVLTF
- TRBJ1-5 TRBV5-6 16 - TGTGCCAGCAGCTTGTCTCGTGGGGCAAGCAATCAGCCCCAGCATTTT CASSLSRGASNQPQHF
- TRBJ1-5 TRBV10-2 17 - TGCGCCAGCAGTGGGGGGAGGTGGGGAGGAAGCAATCAGCCCCAGCATTTT CASSGGRWGGSNQPQHF
- TRBJ2-4 TRBV27 12 - TGTGCCAGCAGTTCTGCGGGAAACATTCAGTACTTC CASSSAGNIQYF
- TRBJ1-2 TRBV5-6 15 - TGTGCCAGCAGCCCGCGACCCATTTCCCCAGGTGGCTACACCTTC CASSPRPISPGGYTF
- TRBJ2-3 TRBV11-3 14 - TGTGCCAGCCGAAGAGACAGTTCCACAGATACGCAGTATTTT CASRRDSSTDTQYF
TRBD1 TRBJ1-1 TRBV4-1 16 - TGCGCCAGCAGCCAAGATTCCGCCAGGGGGAGGACTGAAGCTTTCTTT CASSQDSARGRTEAFF
- TRBJ1-4 TRBV15 15 - TGTGCCACCAGCAGAGATAAGGGGCGTAGCGAAAAACTGTTTTTT CATSRDKGRSEKLFF
TRBD2 TRBJ2-1 TRBV4-1 16 - TGCGCCAGCAGCCAAGGGGCTAGCGGAACCTACAATGAGCAGTTCTTC CASSQGASGTYNEQFF
TRBD2 TRBJ2-1 TRBV10-3 15 - TGTGCCATCAGCCCCGGGACTAGCGGGACCCATGAGCAGTTCTTC CAISPGTSGTHEQFF
- TRBJ1-5 TRBV5-8 15 - TGTGCCACCGTCCCTTCGCAGGGAAGACGCCAGCCCCAGCATTTT CATVPSQGRRQPQHF
TRBD2 TRBJ2-3 TRBV7-2 17 - TGTGCCAGCAGCCGGACCGGGACTAGCGAGGGGAGGGGTACGCAGTATTTT CASSRTGTSEGRGTQYF
TRBD1 TRBJ2-7 TRBV28 18 - TGTGCCAGCAGTGGACAAATCGGGACAGCTACCAAGTTCTACGAGCAGTACTTC CASSGQIGTATKFYEQYF
- TRBJ1-6 TRBV28 16 few TGTGCCAGCAGTTTAGGCCGGGAGGGTTACAATTCACCCCTCCACTTT CASSLGREGYNSPLHF
TRBD1 TRBJ2-7 TRBV7-9 16 many TGTGCCAGCAGCTCTATCTCGGGACAGGGGACCTACGAGCAGTACTTC CASSSISGQGTYEQYF
TRBD1 TRBJ1-6 TRBV12-5 17 - TGTGCTAGTGGTTCCGCTCAGACAGGGCACCATAATTCACCCCTCCACTTT CASGSAQTGHHNSPLHF
TRBD1 TRBJ1-6 TRBV18 13 - TGTGCCAGCTCACCGGACAGGTTTTCACCCCTCCACTTT CASSPDRFSPLHF
TRBD1 TRBJ1-2 TRBV6-4 14 - TGTGCCAGCAGTGATAAGGAGGGGGCGAAAGGCTACACCTTC CASSDKEGAKGYTF
TRBD1 TRBJ1-5 TRBV7-9 16 - TGTGCCAGCAGCTCCAACAGGGGGCGCAGCAATCAGCCCCAGCATTTT CASSSNRGRSNQPQHF
TRBD2 TRBJ2-1 TRBV12-5 16 - TGTGCTAGTGGTCTTGGCCCCGGGACTAGCGGGGGCCAGCAGTTCTTC CASGLGPGTSGGQQFF
- TRBJ2-7 TRBV6-5 15 - TGTGCCAGCAGTCCCGGGGGGCCTCGATCCTACGAGCAGTACTTC CASSPGGPRSYEQYF
TRBD1 TRBJ2-5 TRBV2 13 - TGTGCCAGCAGTCCGGACAGGGTGGAGACCCAGTACTTC CASSPDRVETQYF
- TRBJ1-1 TRBV5-5 14 medium-sized TGTGCCAGCACCGTGAGACAGATGAACACTGAAGCTTTCTTT CASTVRQMNTEAFF
TRBD1 TRBJ1-2 TRBV7-9 14 once TGTGCCAGCAGTTCAGCAGGGGGCCGTCAAGGCTACACCTTC CASSSAGGRQGYTF
TRBD1 TRBJ2-7 TRBV10-2 13 - TGCGCCACCAGCGGGGACAGGGCCTACGAGCAGTACTTC CATSGDRAYEQYF
TRBD2 TRBJ2-1 TRBV19 14 - TGTGCCAGTAGTATAGGACTAGCTCTCAATGAGCAGTTCTTC CASSIGLALNEQFF
- TRBJ2-1 TRBV5-1 12 - TGCGCCAGCAGCAAAGCCCGGAATGAGCAGTTCTTC CASSKARNEQFF
TRBD1 TRBJ1-6 TRBV5-6 14 few TGTGCCAGCAGCTTGGGACAGGGTTTGTCACCCCTCCACTTT CASSLGQGLSPLHF
TRBD1 TRBJ2-1 TRBV25-1 14 - TGTGCCAGCAGTGAGGACAGGGGGCGGAATGAGCAGTTCTTC CASSEDRGRNEQFF
- TRBJ1-4 TRBV25-1 17 - TGTGCCAGCAGTGAGGGAGGGTGGGCAGGTCCGGATGAAAAACTGTTTTTT CASSEGGWAGPDEKLFF
- TRBJ1-4 TRBV7-8 20 - TGTGCCAGCAGCCCGACCCTCTCAGAGGGTGAGGGGGGGGGTTTTGAAAAACTGTTTTTT CASSPTLSEGEGGGFEKLFF
TRBD1 TRBJ1-2 TRBV6-5 14 - TGTGCCAGCAGTTACGGACAGGGGGCAAAGGGCTACACCTTC CASSYGQGAKGYTF
- TRBJ1-2 TRBV2 10 - TGTGCCAGCAGTGCGCGCGGCTACACCTTC CASSARGYTF
TRBD2 TRBJ2-3 TRBV5-3 16 - TGTGCCAGAAAATACCCTGGGACTAGTCTCCCAGATACGCAGTATTTT CARKYPGTSLPDTQYF
- TRBJ1-6 TRBV5-1 17 - TGCGCCAGCAGCCGCGGGGGACCCGGGACGGCAAATTCACCCCTCCACTTT CASSRGGPGTANSPLHF
TRBD1 TRBJ2-6 TRBV27 17 once TGTGCCAGCAGTTCCCTCTACAGGGGCTCAGGGGCCAACGTCCTGACTTTC CASSSLYRGSGANVLTF
TRBD1 TRBJ2-7 TRBV7-2 15 - TGTGCCAGCAGCTTAGCAACGGACAGGGGAGGCGAGCAGTACTTC CASSLATDRGGEQYF
- TRBJ2-7 TRBV9 14 once TGTGCCAGCAGCGTAGCGAACAGGGGAGGAGAGCAGTACTTC CASSVANRGGEQYF
TRBD1 TRBJ2-4 TRBV9 17 - TGTGCCAGCAGCCCCGGACAGGAAGGCCTAGCCAAAAACATTCAGTACTTC CASSPGQEGLAKNIQYF
- TRBJ1-3 TRBV9 15 - TGTGCCAGCGCTCCCACAGGTCTCTCTGGAAACACCATATATTTT CASAPTGLSGNTIYF
TRBD2 TRBJ2-6 TRBV4-2 20 - TGTGCCAGCAGCCAAGATCTGGGGCGGGGGGTATCCTCTGGGGCCAACGTCCTGACTTTC CASSQDLGRGVSSGANVLTF
- TRBJ1-1 TRBV19 11 - TGTGCCAGTAGTATCGGTACTGAAGCTTTCTTT CASSIGTEAFF
- TRBJ1-4 TRBV7-8 14 - TGTGCCAGCAGCTTTCGAGCAACTAATGAAAAACTGTTTTTT CASSFRATNEKLFF
TRBD2 TRBJ2-3 TRBV5-1 16 - TGCGCCAGCAGCTTAATCACGGGGGGGAGCACAGATACGCAGTATTTT CASSLITGGSTDTQYF
TRBD2 TRBJ2-1 TRBV9 15 - TGTGCCAGCAGCGTAGACGGGAGGGCAGTTAATGAGCAGTTCTTC CASSVDGRAVNEQFF
TRBD2 TRBJ2-7 TRBV18 15 - TGTGCCAGCTCACCTAAACCGGCCAGCGGGGCCGAGCAGTACTTC CASSPKPASGAEQYF
- TRBJ1-4 TRBV9 20 - TGTGCCAGCAGCGCTCGGGGGGGCAGGAAATCAACCTCAACTAATGAAAAACTGTTTTTT CASSARGGRKSTSTNEKLFF
TRBD1 TRBJ1-6 TRBV19 14 - TGTGCCACCAGGAGGAAGGGGGCTGATTCACCCCTCCACTTT CATRRKGADSPLHF
- TRBJ2-1 TRBV6-6 14 once TGTGCCAGCAGTTACCTAGCAGCGTACAATGAGCAGTTCTTC CASSYLAAYNEQFF
- TRBJ1-2 TRBV7-2 13 - TGTGCCAGCAGCCCAGGGGCTACTGAGGGCTACACCTTC CASSPGATEGYTF
TRBD2 TRBJ2-5 TRBV11-2 15 - TGTGCCAGCAGCTATATAACTAGCGCCCAAGAGACCCAGTACTTC CASSYITSAQETQYF
TRBD2 TRBJ2-7 TRBV15 16 - TGTGCCACCAGCAGAGAACTAGCGGGAGGGGGGTACGAGCAGTACTTC CATSRELAGGGYEQYF